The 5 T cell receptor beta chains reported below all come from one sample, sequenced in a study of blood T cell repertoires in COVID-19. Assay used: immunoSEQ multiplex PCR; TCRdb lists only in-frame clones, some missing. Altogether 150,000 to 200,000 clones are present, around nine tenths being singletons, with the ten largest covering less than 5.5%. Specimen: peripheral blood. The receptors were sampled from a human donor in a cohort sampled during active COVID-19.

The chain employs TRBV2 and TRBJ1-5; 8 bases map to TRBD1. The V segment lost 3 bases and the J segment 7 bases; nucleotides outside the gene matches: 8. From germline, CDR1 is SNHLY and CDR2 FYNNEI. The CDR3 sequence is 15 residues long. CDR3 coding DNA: TGTGCCAGCAGTGACGGCCAGGGGGCCCGGCAGCCCCAGCATTTT. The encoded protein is CASSDGQGARQPQHF.

CDR3 DNA: TGTGCCAGCAGTTCTCGGACAGGGCGGGCTGGCTACACCTTC. Translated: CASSSRTGRAGYTF. The chain has TRBV6-2 or TRBV6-3 and TRBJ1-2, with 8 positions matching TRBD1. The CDR3 runs to 14 residues. The germline CDR1 and CDR2 sequences are MNHEY and SVGEGT. V shed 4 bases, J shed 7 bases, and the junction held 8 bases outside the gene matches.

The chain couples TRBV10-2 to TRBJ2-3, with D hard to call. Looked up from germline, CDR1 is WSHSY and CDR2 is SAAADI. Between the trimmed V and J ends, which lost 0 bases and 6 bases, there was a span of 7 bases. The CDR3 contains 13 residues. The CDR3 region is CASSESMRDTQYF. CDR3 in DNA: TGCGCCAGCAGTGAGTCGATGAGGGATACGCAGTATTTT.

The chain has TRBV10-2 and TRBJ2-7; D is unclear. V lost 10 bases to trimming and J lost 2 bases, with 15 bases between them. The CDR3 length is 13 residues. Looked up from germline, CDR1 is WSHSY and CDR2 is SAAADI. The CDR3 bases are TGCGCCACCATCGTGGAGTCACCCTACGAGCAGTACTTC. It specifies CATIVESPYEQYF.

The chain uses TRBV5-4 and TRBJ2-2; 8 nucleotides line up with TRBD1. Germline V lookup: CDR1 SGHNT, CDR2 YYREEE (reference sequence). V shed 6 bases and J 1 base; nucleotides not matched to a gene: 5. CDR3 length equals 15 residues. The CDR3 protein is CASTRGRGNTGELFF. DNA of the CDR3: TGTGCCAGCACCAGGGGGCGGGGGAACACCGGGGAGCTGTTTTTT. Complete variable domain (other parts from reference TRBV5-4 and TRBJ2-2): ETGVTQSPTHLIKTRGQQVTLRCSSQSGHNTVSWYQQALGQGPQFIFQYYREEENGRGNFPPRFSGLQFPNYSSELNVNALELDDSALYLCASTRGRGNTGELFFGEGSRLTVL.